A single sample is the source of the 30 T cell receptor beta chains below, sequenced in a study of blood T cell repertoires in COVID-19. The table came from immunoSEQ multiplex PCR; TCRdb's copy has only in-frame clones and leaves some out. The sample records about 150,000 clones, less than 90% being singletons. The sequencing sample was made of peripheral blood. Every receptor here comes from a man aged 18-30 years with active or convalescent COVID-19.

J is TRBJ1-1 and V is TRBV12-3 or TRBV12-4; D is unclear. The CDR3 spans 13 residues. V lost 7 bases and J lost 1, with 10 bases in between. The CDR3 protein is CASNPGGNTEAFF. CDR3 coding DNA: TGTGCCAGCAACCCCGGAGGGAACACTGAAGCTTTCTTT.

This chain uses TRBV2 with TRBJ2-5, with 8 positions matching TRBD1. CDR1 is SNHLY and CDR2 is FYNNEI in the germline V gene. This CDR3 spans 13 amino acids. With 6 bases clipped from V and 7 bases from J, the junction kept 7 bases outside the gene matches. The CDR3 sequence is CASRVQGAGTQYF. The CDR3 coding sequence is TGTGCCAGCAGAGTTCAGGGGGCAGGGACCCAGTACTTC.

V is TRBV27 and J is TRBJ1-6; no clear D. From germline, CDR1 is MNHEY and CDR2 SMNVEV (reference sequence). V was cut by 1 base and J by 1 base, with 11 bases left in between. The CDR3 runs 17 residues. CDR3 in DNA: TGTGCCAGCAGTTTATACCCCAGGAGGTCCTATAATTCACCCCTCCACTTT. Translation gives CASSLYPRRSYNSPLHF.

The chain joins TRBV19 to TRBJ2-1, with 8 bases that match TRBD2. CDR1 LNHDA and CDR2 SQIVND come from the germline V gene (reference sequence). There are 15 residues in the CDR3. With 5 bases clipped from V and 2 bases from J, the junction kept 5 bases outside the gene matches. DNA of the CDR3: TGTGCCAGTAGTGAGAGGACTAGCCCCTACAATGAGCAGTTCTTC. Encoded protein: CASSERTSPYNEQFF.

The CDR3 coding sequence is TGCGCCAGCACTCGAGGTCCGGGGGGCGGATACGAGCAGTACTTC. Protein product: CASTRGPGGGYEQYF. The chain is built from TRBV4-1 and TRBJ2-7; TRBD2 is a possible D gene (7 bases). This CDR3 contains 15 residues. V was shortened by 7 bases and J by 4 bases, with 20 bases between the two germline ends. Germline loops: CDR1 MGHRA, CDR2 YSYEKL.

The rearrangement links TRBV12-3 or TRBV12-4 to TRBJ1-2; D is undetermined. The CDR3 sequence is 13 residues long. The germline V and J ends were trimmed by 7 bases and 4 bases, with 13 bases remaining between them. The CDR3 nucleotides read TGTGCCAGCACTCCCATTTCCGGCTATGGCTACACCTTC. Residues: CASTPISGYGYTF.

The rearrangement joins TRBV3-1 (or the pseudogene TRBV3-2) to TRBJ2-1, with D uncertain. V lost 3 bases, J lost 7 bases, and 10 bases lay in between. The germline CDR1 and CDR2 sequences are LGHDT and YNNKEL (reference sequence). CDR3 length: 13 amino acids. CDR3 region: CASSQMTWNEQFF. The CDR3 DNA follows: TGTGCCAGCAGCCAGATGACTTGGAATGAGCAGTTCTTC.

V and J are TRBV5-1 and TRBJ2-5; 7 nucleotides align to TRBD1. The V gene end was trimmed by 3 bases and the J gene end by 0 bases; junction bases not matched to a gene: 2. The CDR3 loop spans 14 amino acids. Germline lookup yields CDR1 SGHRS and CDR2 YFSETQ. CDR3 residues: CASSSGQNQETQYF. CDR3 sequence (DNA): TGCGCCAGCAGCTCGGGACAGAACCAAGAGACCCAGTACTTC.

V gene TRBV6-2 or TRBV6-3 combines with J gene TRBJ2-6; 15 bases agree with TRBD2. After removal of 6 bases from V and 3 bases from J, the junction contained 6 bases not matched to a gene. The V gene's germline CDR1 is MNHEY and CDR2 SVGEGT. The CDR3 sequence is 18 residues long. The CDR3 nucleotides are TGTGCCAGCAGCCCACCGGGACTAGCGGGAGGTGGGGCCAACGTCCTGACTTTC. It specifies CASSPPGLAGGGANVLTF.

The gene calls are TRBV7-2 and TRBJ2-7, with D hard to call. The length of the CDR3 is 11 residues. V lost 5 bases and J 4 bases, leaving 6 bases between the germline ends. Germline V gives CDR1 SGHTA, CDR2 FQGNSA. CDR3 coding DNA: TGTGCCAGCAGCCCAAATTACGAGCAGTACTTC. Its translation is CASSPNYEQYF.

This chain links TRBV3-1 (or the pseudogene TRBV3-2) with TRBJ2-7; 10 bases line up with TRBD2. This CDR3 is built from 19 residues. CDR1 and CDR2 from the germline V gene are LGHDT and YNNKEL (reference sequence). J lost 2 bases, V lost 0 bases, and 13 bases had no gene match. The CDR3 nucleotides are TGTGCCAGCAGCCAAGAAAAGGAAATCGAGCGGGAGGGAGCCTACGAGCAGTACTTC. It is translated as CASSQEKEIEREGAYEQYF.

V gene TRBV4-2 combines with J gene TRBJ1-2; TRBD1 agrees at 9 bases. This CDR3 has 15 amino acids. Trimming took 4 bases from V and 1 from J; bases not matched to a gene: 4. CDR1 is LGHNA, CDR2 YNFKEQ, per germline. In DNA form, the CDR3 reads TGTGCCAGCAGCCCGTTGACAGGGGGTAACTATGGCTACACCTTC. Its protein product is CASSPLTGGNYGYTF.

The V and J genes are TRBV5-1 and TRBJ1-1; 10 bases are a match to TRBD1. This CDR3 spans 17 amino acids. V shed 3 bases and J 2 bases; nucleotides not matched to a gene: 10. The germline V gene encodes CDR1 SGHRS and CDR2 YFSETQ. The CDR3 loop reads CASSSGQGDSRNTEAFF. The CDR3 DNA sequence: TGCGCCAGCAGCTCTGGACAGGGGGATTCCCGTAACACTGAAGCTTTCTTT.

The chain has TRBV6-5 and TRBJ1-2; 9 bases agree with TRBD1. Germline V gives CDR1 MNHEY, CDR2 SVGAGI. The J segment lost 1 base and the V segment lost 5 bases, leaving 5 bases of the junction unmatched. The CDR3 length is 15 residues. CDR3: CASSTTGGHNYGYTF. As DNA, the CDR3 is TGTGCCAGCAGTACGACAGGGGGTCATAACTATGGCTACACCTTC.

The chain joins TRBV5-6 to TRBJ1-3, with TRBD1 as a possible D gene (5 bases). CDR1 SGHDT and CDR2 YYEEEE come from the germline V gene. The CDR3 has 18 amino acids. V was shortened by 4 bases and J by 1 base, with 21 bases between the two germline ends. The CDR3 coding sequence is TGTGCCAGCAGCGTGGCCGGGACTTACTTTTATTCTGGAAACACCATATATTTT. It specifies CASSVAGTYFYSGNTIYF. Based on the CDR3 plus reference TRBV5-6 and TRBJ1-3, the full variable domain is DAGVTQSPTHLIKTRGQQVTLRCSPKSGHDTVSWYQQALGQGPQFIFQYYEEEERQRGNFPDRFSGHQFPNYSSELNVNALLLGDSALYLCASSVAGTYFYSGNTIYFGEGSWLTVV.

The chain combines TRBV19 with TRBJ2-6; D remains ambiguous. Germline V CDR1 and CDR2: LNHDA, SQIVND (reference sequence). The CDR3 contains 15 residues. V was trimmed by 6 bases and J by 2 bases, leaving 11 bases between them. CDR3 residues: CASSFGLPGANVLTF. The CDR3 nucleotides are TGTGCCAGTAGCTTTGGCCTCCCTGGGGCCAACGTCCTGACTTTC. Looking up the rest from reference TRBV19 and TRBJ2-6 gives the full variable domain: DGGITQSPKYLFRKEGQNVTLSCEQNLNHDAMYWYRQDPGQGLRLIYYSQIVNDFQKGDIAEGYSVSREKKESFPLTVTSAQKNPTAFYLCASSFGLPGANVLTFGAGSRLTVL.

The chain couples TRBV4-2 to TRBJ2-3, with TRBD2 as a possible D gene (6 bases). Germline CDR1 is LGHNA and CDR2 is YNFKEQ. The CDR3 spans 16 residues. Trimming pared 1 base from V and 5 bases from J, leaving 16 bases between. The CDR3 nucleotides read TGTGCCAGCAGCCAAGTGGGCGGGGAAGGGGAAGATACGCAGTATTTT. Protein product: CASSQVGGEGEDTQYF.

The chain uses TRBV30 and TRBJ2-7, with TRBD1 as a possible D gene (5 bases). V was trimmed by 0 bases and J by 3 bases, leaving 9 bases between them. This CDR3 comprises 13 residues. Germline V CDR1 and CDR2: GTSNPN, SVGIG (reference sequence). The CDR3 loop reads CAWSVQVGYEQYF. CDR3 coding DNA: TGTGCCTGGAGTGTACAGGTCGGCTACGAGCAGTACTTC.

This chain uses TRBV6-6 with TRBJ1-3, with TRBD1 matching 8 bases. With 6 bases clipped from V and 3 bases from J, the junction kept 1 base outside the gene matches. The CDR3 runs 13 residues. Germline CDR1 MNHNY, CDR2 SVGAGI (reference sequence). CDR3 coding DNA: TGTGCCAGCAGGGACAGGGATGGAAACACCATATATTTT. It codes for CASRDRDGNTIYF.

The rearrangement joins TRBV7-9 to TRBJ1-3; D ambiguous. From germline, CDR1 is SEHNR and CDR2 FQNEAQ (reference sequence). This CDR3 has 11 amino acids. Trimming took 1 base from V and 8 from J, leaving 3 bases between them. The chain's CDR3 is CASSLGDTIYF. CDR3 coding DNA: TGTGCCAGCAGCTTAGGAGACACCATATATTTT.

This clone was seen a few times. This chain joins TRBV4-1 and TRBJ1-4, with 8 positions matching TRBD1. The germline CDR1 and CDR2 sequences are MGHRA and YSYEKL. V trimming: 4 bases; J trimming: 13 bases; junction bases outside the gene matches: 8. This CDR3 comprises 13 residues. Written as DNA, the CDR3 is TGCGCCAGCAGCCTCGGACAGGGATCGGCACTGTTTTTT. The encoded protein is CASSLGQGSALFF.

This clone has only a few counts. The genes are TRBV5-1 and TRBJ2-2, with TRBD2 matching 8 bases. CDR3 length: 15 amino acids. J lost 1 base, V lost 4 bases, and 3 bases had no gene match. CDR1 SGHRS and CDR2 YFSETQ come from the germline V gene. DNA for the CDR3: TGCGCCAGCAGCCCAAGCGGGGGGAACACCGGGGAGCTGTTTTTT. Translation: CASSPSGGNTGELFF.

The chain employs TRBV11-3 and TRBJ2-1; possibly TRBD1 for D (6 bases). V lost 1 base and J 10 bases, leaving 20 bases between the germline ends. Germline V lookup: CDR1 SGHNT, CDR2 YENEEA. The CDR3 runs 16 residues. In DNA, the CDR3 is TGTGCCAGCAGCTTAGGGGGGCTCGGTAGGGATCGCGAGCAGTTCTTC. The encoded protein is CASSLGGLGRDREQFF.

V gene TRBV7-2 combines with J gene TRBJ2-7; 12 positions agree with TRBD2. V shed 1 base and J 3 bases; nucleotides not matched to a gene: 4. Germline V gene lookup returns CDR1 SGHTA and CDR2 FQGNSA. This CDR3 spans 16 amino acids. The CDR3 DNA reads as TGTGCCAGCAGCTTAGTTTCTAGCGGGGGGGGCTACGAGCAGTACTTC. This gives the protein CASSLVSSGGGYEQYF.

The CDR3 protein is CAWSVRTSGFETQYF. In nucleotides, the CDR3 is TGTGCCTGGAGTGTACGGACTAGCGGGTTCGAGACCCAGTACTTC. This rearrangement joins TRBV30 to TRBJ2-5; 11 positions match TRBD2. Germline V gives CDR1 GTSNPN, CDR2 SVGIG (reference sequence). V was clipped by 0 bases and J by 5 bases; unmatched bases: 5. The CDR3 covers 15 residues.

The chain links TRBV7-9 to TRBJ2-4, with D perhaps matching TRBD1 (6 bases). The CDR3 length is 16 residues. V shed 5 bases and J shed 0 bases, with 14 bases lying between them. Per the germline V gene, CDR1 is SEHNR and CDR2 is FQNEAQ (reference sequence). The CDR3 is CASSRTASSAKNIQYF. The CDR3 nucleotides are TGTGCCAGCAGCCGGACAGCGTCCTCAGCCAAAAACATTCAGTACTTC.

This clone was recorded only once. The DNA of the CDR3 is TGTGCCAGCAGTTACACGGGACAGGGGTATGGTCAGCCCCAGCATTTT. This codes for CASSYTGQGYGQPQHF. J is TRBJ1-5 and V is TRBV6-2 or TRBV6-3, with TRBD1 matching over 10 bases. CDR3 length equals 16 residues. The trim removed 2 bases at V and 6 bases at J, leaving 7 bases unmatched. CDR1 and CDR2 from the germline V gene are MNHEY and SVGEGT.

V gene TRBV28 combines with J gene TRBJ2-7; weak D call: TRBD1 (6 bases). Trimming removed 10 bases at V and 2 bases at J, with 21 bases between. Germline V gives CDR1 MDHEN, CDR2 SYDVKM. This CDR3 region has 15 residues. CDR3 DNA sequence: TGTGCCACCTACCGCTCAGGGGTGGGGCCCTACGAGCAGTACTTC. It is translated as CATYRSGVGPYEQYF.

This rearrangement joins TRBV21-1 to TRBJ1-2; the D call in the table, TRBD1, was not verified against the DNA. TRBV21-1 is an annotated pseudogene. This CDR3 has 16 amino acids. CDR3 in amino acids: CASSKFRAGQGAGYTF. DNA for the CDR3: TGTGCCAGCAGCAAATTCAGGGCCGGGCAGGGCGCAGGCTACACCTTC.

The J gene is TRBJ2-5, the V gene TRBV7-3; 8 bases agree with TRBD2. This CDR3 is built from 14 residues. V was pared by 8 bases and J by 5 bases, with 10 bases of the junction left unmatched. From germline, CDR1 is SGHTA and CDR2 FQGTGA. The CDR3 DNA is TGTGCCAGCGCCTGGACTAGCCGTGTGGAGACCCAGTACTTC. It translates to CASAWTSRVETQYF.